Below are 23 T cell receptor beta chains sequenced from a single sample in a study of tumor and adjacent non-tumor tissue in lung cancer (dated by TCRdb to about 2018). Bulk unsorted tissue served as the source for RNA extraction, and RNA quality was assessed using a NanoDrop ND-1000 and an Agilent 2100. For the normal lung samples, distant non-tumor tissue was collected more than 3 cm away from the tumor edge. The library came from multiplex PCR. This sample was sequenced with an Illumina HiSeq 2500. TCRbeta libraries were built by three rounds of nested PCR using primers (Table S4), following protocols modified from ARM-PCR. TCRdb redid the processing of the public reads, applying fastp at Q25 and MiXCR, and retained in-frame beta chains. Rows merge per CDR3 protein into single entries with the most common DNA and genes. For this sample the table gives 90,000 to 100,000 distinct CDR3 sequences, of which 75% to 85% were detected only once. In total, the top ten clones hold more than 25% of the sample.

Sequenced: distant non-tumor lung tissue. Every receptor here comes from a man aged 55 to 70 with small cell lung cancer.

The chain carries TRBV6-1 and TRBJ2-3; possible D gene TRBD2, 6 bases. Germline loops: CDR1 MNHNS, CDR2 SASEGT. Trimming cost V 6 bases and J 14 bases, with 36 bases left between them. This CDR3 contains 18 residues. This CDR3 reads CASSSLWAGLLGSEQRYF. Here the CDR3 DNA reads TGTGCCAGCAGCTCCCTATGGGCGGGACTCTTGGGCTCGGAACAGCGGTATTTT.

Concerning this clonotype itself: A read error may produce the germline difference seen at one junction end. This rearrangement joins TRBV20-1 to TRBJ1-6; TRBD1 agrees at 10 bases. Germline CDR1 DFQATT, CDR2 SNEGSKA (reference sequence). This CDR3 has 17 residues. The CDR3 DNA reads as TGTAGTACTAGAGCCATAGGGACAGGGGACTATAATTCACCCCTCCACTTT. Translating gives CSTRAIGTGDYNSPLHF.

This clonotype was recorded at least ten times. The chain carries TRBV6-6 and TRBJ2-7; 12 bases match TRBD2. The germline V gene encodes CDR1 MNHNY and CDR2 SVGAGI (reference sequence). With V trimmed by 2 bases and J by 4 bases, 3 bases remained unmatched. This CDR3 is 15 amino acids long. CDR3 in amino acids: CASSYETSGSYEQYF. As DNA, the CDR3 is TGTGCCAGCAGTTACGAGACTAGCGGGAGTTACGAGCAGTACTTC.

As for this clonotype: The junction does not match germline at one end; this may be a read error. The CDR3 loop reads CASGLEGRNYGYTF. The CDR3 region has the DNA TGTGCCAGCGGTTTGGAGGGTCGAAACTATGGCTACACCTTC. V is TRBV28 and J is TRBJ1-2; D gene uncertain. Germline V gene sequence: CDR1 MDHEN, CDR2 SYDVKM. The CDR3 consists of 14 residues.

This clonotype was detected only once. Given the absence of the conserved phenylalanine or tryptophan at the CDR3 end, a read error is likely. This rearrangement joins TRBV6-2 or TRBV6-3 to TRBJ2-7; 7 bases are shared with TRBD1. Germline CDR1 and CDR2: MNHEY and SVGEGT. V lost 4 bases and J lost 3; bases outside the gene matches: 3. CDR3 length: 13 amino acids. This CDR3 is CASSWDSFYEQYI. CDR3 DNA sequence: TGTGCCAGCAGTTGGGACAGTTTCTACGAGCAGTACATC.

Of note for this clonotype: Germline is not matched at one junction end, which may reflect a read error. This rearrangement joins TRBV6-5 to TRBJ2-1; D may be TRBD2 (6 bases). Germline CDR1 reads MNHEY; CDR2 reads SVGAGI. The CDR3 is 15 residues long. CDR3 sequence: CTSGLRTHSYNEQFF. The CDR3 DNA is TGTACCAGCGGGCTTCGTACTCACTCCTACAATGAGCAGTTCTTC.

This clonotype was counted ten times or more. Written as DNA, the CDR3 is TGTGCCAGCAGGACTGGAGCGGGAATGAGCGAGCAGTACGTC. The encoded protein is CASRTGAGMSEQYV. The genes are TRBV6-1 and TRBJ2-7, with TRBD2 matching over 7 bases. Germline V gene data show CDR1 as MNHNS and CDR2 as SASEGT. J lost 6 bases, V lost 6 bases, and 11 bases had no gene match. The CDR3 sequence is 14 residues long.

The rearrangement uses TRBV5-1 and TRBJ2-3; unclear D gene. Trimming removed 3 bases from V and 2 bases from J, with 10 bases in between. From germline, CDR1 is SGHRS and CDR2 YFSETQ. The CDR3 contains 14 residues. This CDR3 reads CASSWALATDTQYF. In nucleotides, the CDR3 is TGCGCCAGCAGCTGGGCCTTAGCCACAGATACGCAGTATTTT.

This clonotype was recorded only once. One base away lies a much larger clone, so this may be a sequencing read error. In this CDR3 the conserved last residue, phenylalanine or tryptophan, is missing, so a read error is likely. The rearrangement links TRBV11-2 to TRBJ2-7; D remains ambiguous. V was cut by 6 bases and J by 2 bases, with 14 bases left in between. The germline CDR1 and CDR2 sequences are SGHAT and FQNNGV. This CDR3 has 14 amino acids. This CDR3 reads CASSLTDAAYEQYL. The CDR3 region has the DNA TGTGCCAGCAGTTTAACGGACGCTGCCTACGAGCAGTACTTA.

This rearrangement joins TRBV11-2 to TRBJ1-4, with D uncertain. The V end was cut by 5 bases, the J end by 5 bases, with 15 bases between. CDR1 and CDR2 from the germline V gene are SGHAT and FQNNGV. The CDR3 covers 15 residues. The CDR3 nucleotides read TGTGCCAGCAGCCAGTTTGACGGGATGAATGAAAAACTGTTTTTT. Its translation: CASSQFDGMNEKLFF.

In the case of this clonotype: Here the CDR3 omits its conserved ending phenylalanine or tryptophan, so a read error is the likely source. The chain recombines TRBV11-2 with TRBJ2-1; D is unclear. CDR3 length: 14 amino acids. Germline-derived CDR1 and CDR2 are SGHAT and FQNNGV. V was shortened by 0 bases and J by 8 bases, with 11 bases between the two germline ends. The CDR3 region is CASSLEPSNYEQFS. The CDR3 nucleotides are TGTGCCAGCAGCTTAGAACCGAGCAACTATGAGCAGTTCTCC.

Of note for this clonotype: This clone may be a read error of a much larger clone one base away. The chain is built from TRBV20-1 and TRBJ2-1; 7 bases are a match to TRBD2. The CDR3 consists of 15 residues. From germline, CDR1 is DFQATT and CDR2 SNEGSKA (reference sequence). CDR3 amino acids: CSVRDPYRGDNEQFF. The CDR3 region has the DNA TGCAGTGTTAGAGACCCCTATCGGGGGGACAATGAGCAGTTCTTC.

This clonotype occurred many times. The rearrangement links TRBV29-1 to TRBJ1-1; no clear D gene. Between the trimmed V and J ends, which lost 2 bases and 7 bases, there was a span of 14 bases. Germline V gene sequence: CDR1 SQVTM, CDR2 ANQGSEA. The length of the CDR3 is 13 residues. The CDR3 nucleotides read TGCAGCGTTGAACAACACCGACGAGATGAAGCTTTCTTT. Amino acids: CSVEQHRRDEAFF. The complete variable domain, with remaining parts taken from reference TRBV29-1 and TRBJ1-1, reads SAVISQKPSRDICQRGTSLTIQCQVDSQVTMMFWYRQQPGQSLTLIATANQGSEATYESGFVIDKFPISRPNLTFSTLTVSNMSPEDSSIYLCSVEQHRRDEAFFGQGTRLTVV.

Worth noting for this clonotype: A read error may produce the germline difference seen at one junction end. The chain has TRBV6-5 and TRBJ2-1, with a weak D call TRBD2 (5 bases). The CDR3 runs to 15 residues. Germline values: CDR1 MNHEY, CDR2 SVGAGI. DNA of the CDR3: TGTGCCAGCAGTTACACTGGGAGAGTGGGTAATGAGCACTTCTTC. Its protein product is CASSYTGRVGNEHFF.

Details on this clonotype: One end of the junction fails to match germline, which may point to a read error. The CDR3 coding sequence is TGCGACAGCAGCTTGACGGACAATGAGCAGTTCTTC. Its translation: CDSSLTDNEQFF. The chain is built from TRBV5-1 and TRBJ2-1; D ambiguous. CDR1 is SGHRS and CDR2 is YFSETQ in the germline V gene. The CDR3 sequence is 12 residues long.

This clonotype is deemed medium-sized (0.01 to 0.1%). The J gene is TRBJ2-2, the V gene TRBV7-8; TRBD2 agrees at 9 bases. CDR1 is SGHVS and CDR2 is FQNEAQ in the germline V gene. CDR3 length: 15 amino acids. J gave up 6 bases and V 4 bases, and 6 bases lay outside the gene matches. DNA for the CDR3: TGTGCCAGCAGCTACGGCGGGAGGGTGGCCGGGGAGCTGTTTTTT. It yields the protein CASSYGGRVAGELFF.

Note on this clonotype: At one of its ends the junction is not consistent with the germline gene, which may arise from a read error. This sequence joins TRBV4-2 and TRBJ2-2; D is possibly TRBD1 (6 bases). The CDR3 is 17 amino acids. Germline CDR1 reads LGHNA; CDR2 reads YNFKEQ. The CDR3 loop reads CASSEGARGTHTGELFF. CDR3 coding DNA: TGTGCCAGCAGCGAAGGAGCTAGGGGGACCCACACCGGGGAGCTGTTCTTT.

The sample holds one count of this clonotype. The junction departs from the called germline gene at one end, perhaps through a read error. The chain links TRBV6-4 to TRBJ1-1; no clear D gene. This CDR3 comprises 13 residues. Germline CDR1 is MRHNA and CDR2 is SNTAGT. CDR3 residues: CVSSEIPNTEAFF. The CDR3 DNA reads TGTGTCAGCAGTGAGATCCCGAACACTGAAGCTTTCTTT.

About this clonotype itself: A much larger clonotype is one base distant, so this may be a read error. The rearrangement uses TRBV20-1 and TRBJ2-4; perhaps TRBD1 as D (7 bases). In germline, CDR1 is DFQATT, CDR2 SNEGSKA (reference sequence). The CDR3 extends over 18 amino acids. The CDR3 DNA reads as TGCACTGCGAGCACTTCAGGGGGGCCAGATATAGCCAAAAACATTCAGTACTTC. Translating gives CTASTSGGPDIAKNIQYF.

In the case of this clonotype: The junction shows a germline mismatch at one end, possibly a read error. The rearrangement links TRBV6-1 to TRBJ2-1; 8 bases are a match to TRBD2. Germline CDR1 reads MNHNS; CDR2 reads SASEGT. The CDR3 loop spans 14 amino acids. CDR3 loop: CTSIFSGTRNEQSF. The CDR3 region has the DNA TGTACCAGCATCTTTAGCGGGACTAGGAATGAGCAGTCCTTC.

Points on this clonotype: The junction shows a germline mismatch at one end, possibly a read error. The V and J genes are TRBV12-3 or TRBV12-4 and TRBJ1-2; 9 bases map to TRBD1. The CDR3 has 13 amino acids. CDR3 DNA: TGTGCCAACAGTTCCACAGGGGGCTATTGCTACACCTTC. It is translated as CANSSTGGYCYTF.

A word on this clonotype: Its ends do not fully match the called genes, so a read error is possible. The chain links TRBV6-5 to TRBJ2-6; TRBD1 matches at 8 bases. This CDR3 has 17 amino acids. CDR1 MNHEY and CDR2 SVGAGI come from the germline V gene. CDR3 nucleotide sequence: TGTGCCAGCAGCCTGGACAGGGACCACTCTGGGACCAATGTCCTGGCTTTC. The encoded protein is CASSLDRDHSGTNVLAF.

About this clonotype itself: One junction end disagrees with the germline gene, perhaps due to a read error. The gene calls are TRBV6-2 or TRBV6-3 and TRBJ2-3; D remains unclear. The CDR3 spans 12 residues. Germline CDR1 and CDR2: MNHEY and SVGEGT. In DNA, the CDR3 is TGTGCCAGTAGTTCGTGGATGGATACGCAGTATTTT. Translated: CASSSWMDTQYF.